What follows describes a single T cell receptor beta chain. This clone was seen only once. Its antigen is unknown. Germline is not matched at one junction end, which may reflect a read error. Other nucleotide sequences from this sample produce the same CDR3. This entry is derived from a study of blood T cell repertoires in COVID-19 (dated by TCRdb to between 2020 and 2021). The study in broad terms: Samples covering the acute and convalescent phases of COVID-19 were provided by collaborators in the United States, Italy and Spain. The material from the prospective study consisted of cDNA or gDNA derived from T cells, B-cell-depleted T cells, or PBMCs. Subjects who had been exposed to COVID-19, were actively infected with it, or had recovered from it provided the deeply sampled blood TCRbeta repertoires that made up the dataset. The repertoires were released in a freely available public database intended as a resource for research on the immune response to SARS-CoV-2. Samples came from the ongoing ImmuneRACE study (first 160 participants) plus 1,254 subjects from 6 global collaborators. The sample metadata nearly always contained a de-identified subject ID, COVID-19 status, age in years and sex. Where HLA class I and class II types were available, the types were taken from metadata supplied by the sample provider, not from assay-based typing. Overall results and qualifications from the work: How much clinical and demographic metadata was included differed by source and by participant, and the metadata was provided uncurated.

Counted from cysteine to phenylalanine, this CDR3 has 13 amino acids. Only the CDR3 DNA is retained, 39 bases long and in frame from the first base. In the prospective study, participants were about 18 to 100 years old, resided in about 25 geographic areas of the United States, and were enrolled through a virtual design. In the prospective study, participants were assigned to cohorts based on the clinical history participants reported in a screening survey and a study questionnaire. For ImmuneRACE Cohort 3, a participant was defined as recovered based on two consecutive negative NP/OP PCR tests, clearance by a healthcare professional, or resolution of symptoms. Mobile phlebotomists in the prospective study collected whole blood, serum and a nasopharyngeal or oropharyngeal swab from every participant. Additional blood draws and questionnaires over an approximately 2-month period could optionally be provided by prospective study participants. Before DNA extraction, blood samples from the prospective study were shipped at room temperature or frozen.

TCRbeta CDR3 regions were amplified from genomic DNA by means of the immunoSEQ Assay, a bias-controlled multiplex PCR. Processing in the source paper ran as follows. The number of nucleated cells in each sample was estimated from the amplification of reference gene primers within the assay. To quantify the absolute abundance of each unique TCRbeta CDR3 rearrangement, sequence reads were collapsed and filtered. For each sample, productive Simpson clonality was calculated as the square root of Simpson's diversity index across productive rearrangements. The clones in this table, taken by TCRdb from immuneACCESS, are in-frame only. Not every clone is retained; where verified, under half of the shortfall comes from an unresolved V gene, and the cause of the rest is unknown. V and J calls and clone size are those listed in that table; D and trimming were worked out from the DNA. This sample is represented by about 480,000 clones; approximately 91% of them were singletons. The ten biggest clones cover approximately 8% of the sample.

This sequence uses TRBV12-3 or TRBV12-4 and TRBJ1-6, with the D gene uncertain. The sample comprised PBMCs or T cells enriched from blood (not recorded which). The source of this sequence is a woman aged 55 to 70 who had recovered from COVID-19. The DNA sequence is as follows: TGTGCCAGCAGCTTAGACGGTAATTCACCCCTCCACTTT. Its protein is CASSLDGNSPLHF.